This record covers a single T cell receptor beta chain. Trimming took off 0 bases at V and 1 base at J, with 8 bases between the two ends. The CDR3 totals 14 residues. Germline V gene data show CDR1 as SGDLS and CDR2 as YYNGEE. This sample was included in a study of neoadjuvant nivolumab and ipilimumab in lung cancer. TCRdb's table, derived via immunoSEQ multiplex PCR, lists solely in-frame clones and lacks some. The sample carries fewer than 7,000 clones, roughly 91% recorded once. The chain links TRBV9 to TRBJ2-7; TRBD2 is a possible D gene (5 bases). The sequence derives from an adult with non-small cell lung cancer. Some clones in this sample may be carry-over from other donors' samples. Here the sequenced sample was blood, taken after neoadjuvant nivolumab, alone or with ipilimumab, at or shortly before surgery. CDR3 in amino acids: CASSVVEGSYEQYF. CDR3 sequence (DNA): TGTGCCAGCAGCGTAGTTGAGGGTTCCTACGAGCAGTACTTC.